The clone carrying this T cell receptor (beta chain) was found many times. Its antigen remains unknown. The data belong to a study of T cells in Graves' hyperthyroidism and ophthalmopathy. Background on the study: Peripheral blood was obtained at initial diagnosis, preceding any treatment.

Regions amplified from RNA transcripts were the TCR beta CDR3 regions. Initially, a first-round RT-PCR of the TCR CDR3 employed the HTBI primer set. TCRdb independently ran MiXCR on the multiplex PCR reads; one entry per CDR3 protein. The table includes a few hundred thousand distinct CDR3 sequences, approximately 17% detected once. Subjects with ophthalmopathy showed a Clinical Activity Score no lower than 3, a NOSPECS grade no lower than 4, and a duration shorter than 3 months. Patients showing uncontrolled infection, other autoimmune disease, pregnancy or lactation were ineligible. V shed 5 bases and J shed 3 bases, with 16 bases lying between them. This CDR3 contains 15 residues. Germline V gives CDR1 MDHEN, CDR2 SYDVKM. The study, taken as a whole, reports: Blood also carried most thyroid clonotypes expanded above 0.001.

The rearrangement links TRBV28 to TRBJ2-5; tentative D call: TRBD2 (6 bases). Sequencing input: blood. The TCR sequence derives from a woman aged 18-30 years with Graves' ophthalmopathy. CDR3 coding DNA: TGTGCCAGCAGTCCGCGAGGAGGGGTGGAAGAGACCCAGTACTTC. This codes for CASSPRGGVEETQYF.